The rows below give T cell receptor beta chains drawn from one sample of a study of blood T cell repertoires in COVID-19. Assay: immunoSEQ multiplex PCR; the TCRdb copy retains only in-frame clones and omits some. The sample has some 81,000 clones; 90% to 95% are singletons. Sequenced material: peripheral blood. Receptors were obtained from a human donor with active COVID-19. The donor label of this sample is uncertain. The CDR3 runs from the conserved cysteine through the conserved F or W. The order of the fields is clone size, D gene, V gene, J gene, CDR3 protein, CDR3 DNA. D genes are given only for firm matches. The size of a clone is reported for some rows only, either as once, few or many, or as a class for expanded clones.

NA	NA	TRBV11-2	TRBJ2-7	CASSLGVGSRESYEQYF	TGTGCCAGCAGCTTAGGAGTGGGCAGCAGGGAATCCTACGAGCAGTACTTC
NA	NA	TRBV3-1/TRBV3-2	TRBJ1-6	CASSTIEGSPLHF	TGTGCCAGCTCCACTATAGAGGGATCACCCCTCCACTTT
NA	NA	TRBV12-3/TRBV12-4	TRBJ2-2	CASSHRAGELFF	TGTGCCAGCAGTCACAGGGCAGGGGAGCTGTTTTTT
NA	NA	TRBV6-1	TRBJ1-5	CASSGDSSVSNQPQHF	TGTGCCAGCAGTGGTGACAGCTCAGTAAGCAATCAGCCCCAGCATTTT
once	TRBD1	TRBV2	TRBJ1-3	CASSELNRGTDTIYF	TGTGCCAGCAGTGAATTAAACAGGGGGACGGACACCATATATTTT
NA	TRBD1	TRBV6-6	TRBJ1-4	CASSPRDRGEKLFF	TGTGCCAGCAGTCCCCGGGACAGGGGGGAAAAACTGTTTTTT
NA	TRBD2	TRBV12-3/TRBV12-4	TRBJ2-1	CASSGLAGDEQFF	TGTGCCAGCAGCGGACTAGCGGGCGATGAGCAGTTCTTC
NA	NA	TRBV19	TRBJ2-1	CASSMAGEYNEQFF	TGTGCCAGTAGTATGGCCGGGGAGTACAATGAGCAGTTCTTC
NA	TRBD1	TRBV4-3	TRBJ2-6	CASSQATGGDGANVLTF	TGCGCCAGCAGCCAAGCGACAGGGGGCGATGGGGCCAACGTCCTGACTTTC
once	NA	TRBV6-2/TRBV6-3	TRBJ1-1	CASSYFGTPSNTEAFF	TGTGCCAGCAGTTACTTCGGGACACCCTCGAACACTGAAGCTTTCTTT
NA	NA	TRBV18	TRBJ1-1	CASSPTKIENTEAFF	TGTGCCAGCTCACCAACTAAGATAGAGAACACTGAAGCTTTCTTT
NA	TRBD1	TRBV3-1/TRBV3-2	TRBJ2-7	CASSRDSYEQYF	TGTGCCAGCAGCCGGGACAGCTACGAGCAGTACTTC
NA	NA	TRBV7-9	TRBJ2-1	CASSSQSGILSLEQFF	TGTGCCAGCAGCTCGCAATCCGGGATCTTATCTTTAGAGCAGTTCTTC
NA	NA	TRBV2	TRBJ2-7	CATGGYEQYF	TGTGCCACCGGCGGTTACGAGCAGTACTTC
NA	NA	TRBV3-1/TRBV3-2	TRBJ1-3	CASSQDFRGRNTIYF	TGTGCCAGCAGCCAAGATTTCAGGGGAAGGAACACCATATATTTT
NA	TRBD2	TRBV5-6	TRBJ2-7	CASSPWGGEYEQYF	TGTGCCAGCAGCCCCTGGGGGGGTGAATACGAGCAGTACTTC
NA	NA	TRBV24-1	TRBJ1-2	CATSGTSGDGYTF	TGTGCCACCAGCGGGACTTCAGGAGATGGCTACACCTTC
NA	NA	TRBV29-1	TRBJ2-7	CSGSIGTRSYEQYF	TGCAGCGGATCAATCGGGACTCGATCCTACGAGCAGTACTTC
NA	NA	TRBV3-1/TRBV3-2	TRBJ1-1	CASSQDSGTAFF	TGTGCCAGCAGCCAAGATTCGGGTACAGCTTTCTTT
NA	TRBD1	TRBV18	TRBJ2-7	CASSPGQGEEQYF	TGTGCCAGCTCACCTGGACAGGGAGAAGAGCAGTACTTC
NA	NA	TRBV6-2/TRBV6-3	TRBJ1-5	CASSYGQRNQPQHF	TGTGCCAGCAGTTACGGACAGAGGAATCAGCCCCAGCATTTT
NA	NA	TRBV27	TRBJ1-4	CASSSLATNEKLFF	TGTGCCAGCAGTTCGCTAGCAACTAATGAAAAACTGTTTTTT
NA	TRBD2	TRBV27	TRBJ2-2	CASSRLLTSGRAPGELFF	TGTGCCAGCAGCCGACTGTTGACTAGCGGGAGGGCCCCCGGGGAGCTGTTTTTT
few	TRBD2	TRBV15	TRBJ2-5	CATSRGGGETQYF	TGTGCCACCAGCAGAGGGGGGGGAGAGACCCAGTACTTC
NA	TRBD2	TRBV3-1/TRBV3-2	TRBJ2-3	CASSNSGGAGDTQYF	TGTGCCAGCAGCAATAGCGGGGGGGCCGGAGATACGCAGTATTTT
NA	NA	TRBV7-9	TRBJ1-3	CASSLDQNSGNTIYF	TGTGCCAGCAGCTTAGATCAAAACTCTGGAAACACCATATATTTT
NA	TRBD1	TRBV4-1	TRBJ2-1	CASSKSGGQGPYNEQFF	TGCGCCAGCAGTAAATCGGGGGGACAGGGGCCCTACAATGAGCAGTTCTTC
once	TRBD2	TRBV7-2	TRBJ2-3	CASSTGLAESTDTQYF	TGTGCCAGCAGCACGGGACTAGCGGAAAGCACAGATACGCAGTATTTT
NA	TRBD2	TRBV13	TRBJ2-1	CASSLDLGSGRGSEQFF	TGTGCCAGCAGCTTAGACCTGGGAAGCGGGAGGGGGAGTGAGCAGTTCTTC
NA	NA	TRBV5-1	TRBJ2-7	CASSSHRSSYEQYF	TGCGCCAGCAGCTCGCACAGAAGCTCCTACGAGCAGTACTTC
NA	NA	TRBV7-9	TRBJ1-1	CASSLNGETEAFF	TGTGCCAGCAGCTTAAACGGAGAGACTGAAGCTTTCTTT
NA	NA	TRBV10-3	TRBJ2-1	CAVEGSGNEQFF	TGTGCCGTAGAGGGTTCCGGCAATGAGCAGTTCTTC
once	TRBD2	TRBV19	TRBJ2-4	CATESRGEKNIQYF	TGTGCCACCGAATCTCGGGGGGAAAAAAACATTCAGTACTTC
NA	TRBD1	TRBV24-1	TRBJ1-2	CATSDFSGGGYTF	TGTGCCACCAGTGATTTTTCAGGGGGCGGCTACACCTTC
NA	TRBD1	TRBV28	TRBJ2-7	CASSLNRWGTEAYEQYF	TGTGCCAGCAGTTTAAATAGGTGGGGGACAGAAGCCTACGAGCAGTACTTC
NA	NA	TRBV2	TRBJ2-7	CASSGQASYEQYF	TGTGCCAGCAGTGGACAGGCCTCCTACGAGCAGTACTTC
NA	NA	TRBV7-2	TRBJ1-3	CASSLGTAGNTIYF	TGTGCCAGCAGCTTAGGGACAGCCGGAAACACCATATATTTT
NA	TRBD2	TRBV13	TRBJ2-7	CASSFVAGPYEQYF	TGTGCCAGCAGCTTCGTAGCGGGCCCCTACGAGCAGTACTTC
NA	TRBD1	TRBV29-1	TRBJ1-2	CSALTGDLYGYTF	TGCAGCGCCCTGACAGGGGATCTCTATGGCTACACCTTC
NA	NA	TRBV5-4	TRBJ1-1	CASSGGTRPNTEAFF	TGTGCCAGCAGTGGGGGGACTCGCCCGAACACTGAAGCTTTCTTT
NA	TRBD1	TRBV7-6	TRBJ1-5	CASSLGPQGGWQPQHF	TGTGCCAGCAGCTTAGGGCCACAGGGGGGATGGCAGCCCCAGCATTTT
NA	NA	TRBV6-1	TRBJ1-2	CASSEQMGQLNYGYTF	TGTGCCAGCAGCGAACAAATGGGCCAGCTAAACTATGGCTACACCTTC
NA	TRBD1	TRBV5-1	TRBJ2-1	CASSWRYGTGGVLIYNEQFF	TGCGCCAGCAGCTGGAGATACGGGACAGGGGGGGTTCTAATCTACAATGAGCAGTTCTTC
NA	TRBD2	TRBV3-1/TRBV3-2	TRBJ2-7	CASSYNSGGRAYEQYF	TGTGCCAGCAGTTATAATAGCGGGGGGCGCGCCTACGAGCAGTACTTC
NA	TRBD2	TRBV6-2/TRBV6-3	TRBJ2-1	CASSPRGLAGVNEQFF	TGTGCCAGCAGCCCTAGGGGACTAGCGGGAGTGAATGAGCAGTTCTTC
NA	NA	TRBV18	TRBJ1-1	CASSPANTGNTEAFF	TGTGCCAGCTCACCAGCGAATACAGGGAACACTGAAGCTTTCTTT
NA	TRBD2	TRBV7-2	TRBJ2-7	CASSLAGLAGPYF	TGTGCCAGCAGCTTAGCGGGACTAGCTGGGCCGTACTTC